This T cell receptor (beta chain) was profiled in a study of blood T cells in healthy people across ages. CDR3 length equals 17 residues. The ends lost 2 bases at V and 8 bases at J; junction bases unmatched: 12. CDR1 and CDR2 (germline): LGHDT, YNNKEL (reference sequence). Next came a second PCR, run for about 6 to 12 cycles, which used a sample-barcoded 5' primer along with a J-beta primer mix. A single record per CDR3 protein comes from TCRdb applying MiXCR to the 5' RACE reads. This sample has about 1.4 million distinct CDR3 sequences, with around 55% found just once. The rearrangement uses TRBV3-1 and TRBJ2-1; 10 bases are a match to TRBD2. The clonotype was recovered from a man aged 18 to 29 in good health. Material for sequencing was blood. The chain's CDR3 is CASSQPRLAGVGDEQFF. CDR3 sequence (DNA): TGTGCCAGCAGCCAACCTCGGCTAGCGGGAGTCGGTGATGAGCAGTTCTTC.